This T cell receptor (beta chain) was recovered during a study of T cell changes during pregnancy in multiple sclerosis. Clones were read by immunoSEQ multiplex PCR, and TCRdb kept only the in-frame ones, dropping some. The table includes 50,000 to 70,000 clones, roughly 93% detected once. The V segment lost 3 bases and the J segment 1 base; nucleotides outside the gene matches: 6. The germline V gene has CDR1 LGHNA and CDR2 YSLEER. The CDR3 is made up of 18 amino acids. The rearrangement links TRBV4-3 to TRBJ2-3; 14 nucleotides line up with TRBD2. This material consisted of peripheral blood, taken after pregnancy. This sequence originates from a female donor with multiple sclerosis, enrolled in a pregnancy study. DNA for the CDR3: TGCGCCAGCAGCCACTCCGGGACTAGCGGGAGAGGCACAGATACGCAGTATTTT. As protein: CASSHSGTSGRGTDTQYF.